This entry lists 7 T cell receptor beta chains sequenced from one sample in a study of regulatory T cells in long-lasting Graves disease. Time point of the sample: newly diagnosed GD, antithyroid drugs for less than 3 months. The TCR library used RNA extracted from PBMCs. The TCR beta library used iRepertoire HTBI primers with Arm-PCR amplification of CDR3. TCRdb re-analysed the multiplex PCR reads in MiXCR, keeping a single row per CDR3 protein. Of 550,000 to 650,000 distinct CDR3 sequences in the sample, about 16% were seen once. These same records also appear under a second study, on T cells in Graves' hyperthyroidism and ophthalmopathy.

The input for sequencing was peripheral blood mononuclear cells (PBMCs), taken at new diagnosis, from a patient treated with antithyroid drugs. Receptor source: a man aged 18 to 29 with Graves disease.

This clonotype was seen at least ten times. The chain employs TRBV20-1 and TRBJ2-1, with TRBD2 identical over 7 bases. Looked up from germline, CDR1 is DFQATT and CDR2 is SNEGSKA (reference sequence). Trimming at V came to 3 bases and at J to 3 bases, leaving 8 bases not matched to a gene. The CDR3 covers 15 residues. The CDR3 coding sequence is TGCAGTGCTAGCATAGCGGGTCTAGTCTACAATGAGCAGTTCTTC. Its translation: CSASIAGLVYNEQFF.

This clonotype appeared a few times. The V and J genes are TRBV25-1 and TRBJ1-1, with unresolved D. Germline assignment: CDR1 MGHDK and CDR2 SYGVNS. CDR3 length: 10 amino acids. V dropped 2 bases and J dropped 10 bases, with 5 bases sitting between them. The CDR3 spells CASSEGRAFF. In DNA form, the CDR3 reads TGTGCCAGCAGTGAAGGAAGAGCTTTCTTT. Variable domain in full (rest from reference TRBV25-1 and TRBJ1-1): EADIYQTPRYLVIGTGKKITLECSQTMGHDKMYWYQQDPGMELHLIHYSYGVNSTEKGDLSSESTVSRIRTEHFPLTLESARPSHTSQYLCASSEGRAFFGQGTRLTVV.

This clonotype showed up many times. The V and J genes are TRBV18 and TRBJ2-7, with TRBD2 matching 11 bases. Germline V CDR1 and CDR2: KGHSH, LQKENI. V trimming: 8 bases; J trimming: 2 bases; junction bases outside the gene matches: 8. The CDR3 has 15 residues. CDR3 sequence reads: CASSPLAGGTYEQYF. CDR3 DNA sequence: TGTGCCAGCAGCCCCCTAGCGGGAGGAACCTACGAGCAGTACTTC.

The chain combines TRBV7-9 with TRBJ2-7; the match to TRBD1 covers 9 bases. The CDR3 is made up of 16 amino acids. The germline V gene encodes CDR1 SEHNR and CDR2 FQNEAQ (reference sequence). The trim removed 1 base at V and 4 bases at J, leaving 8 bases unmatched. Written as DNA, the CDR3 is TGTGCCAGCAGCTTAGGGGACAGGGATGGGAGATACGAGCAGTACTTC. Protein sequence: CASSLGDRDGRYEQYF.

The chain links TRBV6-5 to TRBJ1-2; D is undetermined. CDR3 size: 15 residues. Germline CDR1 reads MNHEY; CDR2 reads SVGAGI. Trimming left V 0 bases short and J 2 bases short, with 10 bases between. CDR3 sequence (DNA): TGTGCCAGCAGTTACTCGGGGAGGGAAAACTATGGCTACACCTTC. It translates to CASSYSGRENYGYTF.

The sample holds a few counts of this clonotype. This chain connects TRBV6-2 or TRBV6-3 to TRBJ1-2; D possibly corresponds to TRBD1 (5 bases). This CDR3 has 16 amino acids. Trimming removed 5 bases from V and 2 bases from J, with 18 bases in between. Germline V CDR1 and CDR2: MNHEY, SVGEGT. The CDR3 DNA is TGTGCCAGCAGTGAGTCGGGACGGACGATAAACTATGGCTACACCTTC. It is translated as CASSESGRTINYGYTF.

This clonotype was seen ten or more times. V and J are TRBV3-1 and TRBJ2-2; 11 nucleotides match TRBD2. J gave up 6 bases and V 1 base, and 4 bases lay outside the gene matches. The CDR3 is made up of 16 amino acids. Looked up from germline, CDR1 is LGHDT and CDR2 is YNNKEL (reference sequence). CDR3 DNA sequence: TGTGCCAGCAGCCAAGTAGTAGCGGGAGGGGCCGGGGAGCTGTTTTTT. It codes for CASSQVVAGGAGELFF.